Below are 19 T cell receptor beta chains sequenced from a single sample in a study of blood T cell repertoires in COVID-19. This table comes from immunoSEQ multiplex PCR, and its TCRdb copy is limited to in-frame clones, with some not included. Of approximately 300,000 clones in the sample, more than 70% were seen once. Sample: peripheral blood. The receptors shown here come from a man between 18 and 29 years old who had recovered from COVID-19.

The J gene is TRBJ2-5, the V gene TRBV4-2; 15 bases are a match to TRBD2. The CDR3 spans 18 residues. Germline V lookup: CDR1 LGHNA, CDR2 YNFKEQ. V lost 1 base and J lost 4; bases outside the gene matches: 7. This CDR3 is CASSQGLGTSGRIETQYF. CDR3 bases: TGTGCCAGCAGCCAAGGGTTAGGGACTAGCGGGAGGATAGAGACCCAGTACTTC.

The chain combines TRBV9 with TRBJ1-1; D not certain. The V and J ends lost 4 bases and 4 bases respectively, with 17 bases between them. CDR1 and CDR2 from the germline V gene are SGDLS and YYNGEE. This CDR3 contains 15 residues. Written as DNA, the CDR3 is TGTGCCAGCAGCCCGCCCCCAGGAGCGGGCACTGAAGCTTTCTTT. As protein: CASSPPPGAGTEAFF. Looking up the rest from reference TRBV9 and TRBJ1-1 gives the full variable domain: DSGVTQTPKHLITATGQRVTLRCSPRSGDLSVYWYQQSLDQGLQFLIQYYNGEERAKGNILERFSAQQFPDLHSELNLSSLELGDSALYFCASSPPPGAGTEAFFGQGTRLTVV.

This clone was counted only a few times. The rearrangement links TRBV10-3 to TRBJ1-5, with a possible D match to TRBD1 (5 bases). Trimming pared 8 bases from V and 5 bases from J, leaving 13 bases between. In germline, CDR1 is ENHRY, CDR2 SYGVKD. The CDR3 spans 13 residues. The CDR3 DNA follows: TGTGCCATCGCCCAGGGAAACGATCAGCCCCAGCATTTT. Amino acid sequence: CAIAQGNDQPQHF.

The chain carries TRBV27 and TRBJ2-7; 9 positions match TRBD2. V lost 3 bases and J lost 5; bases outside the gene matches: 5. Germline V gene lookup returns CDR1 MNHEY and CDR2 SMNVEV (reference sequence). The CDR3 loop spans 14 amino acids. CDR3 loop: CASSFSSGRNEQYF. The CDR3 region has the DNA TGTGCCAGCAGTTTTAGTAGCGGGAGAAACGAGCAGTACTTC.

V and J are TRBV5-4 and TRBJ2-7, with a possible D match to TRBD2 (6 bases). This CDR3 has 13 amino acids. The V gene lost 4 bases and the J gene lost 2 bases, with 10 bases spanning the gap. Germline V lookup: CDR1 SGHNT, CDR2 YYREEE (reference sequence). The CDR3 nucleotides are TGTGCCAGCAGCCCCGGGGGTGCCTACGAGCAGTACTTC. It yields the protein CASSPGGAYEQYF.

The chain combines TRBV6-2 or TRBV6-3 with TRBJ1-2, with a possible D match to TRBD1 (5 bases). The germline V and J ends were trimmed by 4 bases and 8 bases, with 17 bases remaining between them. CDR3 size: 14 residues. The germline CDR1 and CDR2 sequences are MNHEY and SVGEGT. CDR3 coding DNA: TGTGCCAGCAGTTCCTTTGAAAGGGGTAACGGCTACACCTTC. Residues: CASSSFERGNGYTF.

This rearrangement joins TRBV29-1 to TRBJ1-4; D ambiguous. V dropped 0 bases and J dropped 4 bases, with 15 bases sitting between them. The CDR3 sequence is 16 residues long. CDR1 is SQVTM, CDR2 ANQGSEA, per germline. The CDR3 nucleotides are TGCAGCGTTGAAGACAATGGGCGCACGAGTAATGAAAAACTGTTTTTT. Amino acid sequence: CSVEDNGRTSNEKLFF. Full variable domain (missing parts from reference TRBV29-1 and TRBJ1-4): SAVISQKPSRDICQRGTSLTIQCQVDSQVTMMFWYRQQPGQSLTLIATANQGSEATYESGFVIDKFPISRPNLTFSTLTVSNMSPEDSSIYLCSVEDNGRTSNEKLFFGSGTQLSVL.

V gene TRBV28 combines with J gene TRBJ2-7, with 8 bases aligning to TRBD2. Germline CDR1 MDHEN, CDR2 SYDVKM. Trimming cost V 5 bases and J 7 bases; bases outside gene matches: 4. The CDR3 is 12 residues long. The CDR3 DNA follows: TGTGCCAGCAGTCCCCGGGGGGGGGAGCAGTACTTC. As protein: CASSPRGGEQYF.

The chain uses TRBV5-4 and TRBJ1-2, with D possibly being TRBD1 (6 bases). This CDR3 is 13 amino acids long. Trimming removed 4 bases from V and 5 bases from J, with 12 bases in between. Germline V gene lookup returns CDR1 SGHNT and CDR2 YYREEE (reference sequence). The CDR3 region has the DNA TGTGCCAGCAGCCCGGACAGTGGGTATGGCTACACCTTC. Residues: CASSPDSGYGYTF.

This clone was observed a single time. The chain combines TRBV7-8 with TRBJ1-5; D gene uncertain. The CDR3 runs 19 residues. CDR1 is SGHVS and CDR2 is FQNEAQ in the germline V gene. Deletions cut 1 base from V and 0 bases from J, with 19 bases between. The CDR3 reads CASSLDPRARGSSNQPQHF. The CDR3 DNA is TGTGCCAGCAGCTTAGACCCTAGAGCTAGAGGGAGTAGCAATCAGCCCCAGCATTTT.

This clone occurred a few times. The V gene is TRBV4-1, the J gene TRBJ2-5; TRBD1 might be the D (5 bases). V was cut by 1 base and J by 2 bases, with 8 bases left in between. This CDR3 comprises 14 residues. Germline-derived CDR1 and CDR2 are MGHRA and YSYEKL. In DNA form, the CDR3 reads TGCGCCAGCAGCCAAGTAAGACAGCAAGAGACCCAGTACTTC. This gives the protein CASSQVRQQETQYF.

V usage is TRBV18 and J usage is TRBJ1-5, with a weak D call TRBD1 (5 bases). V shed 3 bases and J shed 0 bases, with 9 bases lying between them. The CDR3 covers 15 residues. Looked up from germline, CDR1 is KGHSH and CDR2 is LQKENI. The CDR3 nucleotides read TGTGCCAGCTCACCGGGGCGCAATAGCAATCAGCCCCAGCATTTT. Protein: CASSPGRNSNQPQHF. Using reference TRBV18 and TRBJ1-5 for the parts outside the CDR3, the full variable domain is NAGVMQNPRHLVRRRGQEARLRCSPMKGHSHVYWYRQLPEEGLKFMVYLQKENIIDESGMPKERFSAEFPKEGPSILRIQQVVRGDSAAYFCASSPGRNSNQPQHFGDGTRLSIL.

This sequence joins TRBV27 and TRBJ1-1; a weak D match, TRBD1 (5 bases). CDR1 is MNHEY, CDR2 SMNVEV, per germline (reference sequence). The CDR3 is 14 residues long. Trimming left V 6 bases short and J 1 base short, with 12 bases between. In DNA form, the CDR3 reads TGTGCCAGCAGCCCGACAGTTCCGAACACTGAAGCTTTCTTT. Its protein is CASSPTVPNTEAFF.

The chain uses TRBV6-5 and TRBJ2-5; TRBD2 might be the D (6 bases). This CDR3 comprises 15 residues. V lost 7 bases to trimming and J lost 5 bases, with 20 bases between them. Germline CDR1 and CDR2: MNHEY and SVGAGI. The chain's CDR3 is CASTHGGSGWETQYF. The DNA of the CDR3 is TGTGCCAGCACCCACGGGGGTAGTGGCTGGGAGACCCAGTACTTC.

The V call is TRBV11-2, the J call TRBJ2-2, with TRBD1 matching 12 bases. The V and J ends lost 7 bases and 0 bases, in that order; junction bases with no gene match: 9. CDR3 length: 18 amino acids. CDR1 is SGHAT and CDR2 is FQNNGV in the germline V gene. CDR3 in amino acids: CASTKRDRGPANTGELFF. CDR3 coding DNA: TGTGCCAGCACAAAACGGGACAGGGGGCCGGCGAACACCGGGGAGCTGTTTTTT.

The rearrangement joins TRBV6-5 to TRBJ2-3; 7 nucleotides line up with TRBD1. The CDR3 is 14 amino acids. Germline V gives CDR1 MNHEY, CDR2 SVGAGI. V trimming: 5 bases; J trimming: 3 bases; junction bases outside the gene matches: 5. For the CDR3, the DNA is TGTGCCAGCAGTATAGGGACAGCGACAGATACGCAGTATTTT. Amino acid sequence: CASSIGTATDTQYF.

This chain uses TRBV7-9 with TRBJ1-1; D ambiguous. The CDR3 sequence is 14 residues long. Germline CDR1 reads SEHNR; CDR2 reads FQNEAQ (reference sequence). With 0 bases removed from V and 1 base from J, the gap between germline ends came to 6 bases. CDR3 loop: CASSLAQENTEAFF. Written as DNA, the CDR3 is TGTGCCAGCAGCTTAGCGCAGGAGAACACTGAAGCTTTCTTT.

V gene TRBV5-4 combines with J gene TRBJ2-2; 10 nucleotides agree with TRBD2. The CDR3 covers 15 residues. Germline-derived CDR1 and CDR2 are SGHNT and YYREEE (reference sequence). V was pared by 7 bases and J by 5 bases, with 8 bases of the junction left unmatched. The CDR3 nucleotides read TGTGCCAGCGGAGCGGGAGGGTTTTTGACCGGGGAGCTGTTTTTT. The encoded protein is CASGAGGFLTGELFF.

The V call is TRBV5-5, the J call TRBJ2-7, with 8 bases matching TRBD1. This CDR3 spans 16 amino acids. CDR1 SGHKS and CDR2 YYEKEE come from the germline V gene (reference sequence). Trimming at V came to 3 bases and at J to 6 bases, leaving 14 bases not matched to a gene. In DNA form, the CDR3 reads TGTGCCAGCAGCTCCCCAGGGGGCAGGGTCTTGGGCGAGCAGTACTTC. As protein: CASSSPGGRVLGEQYF.